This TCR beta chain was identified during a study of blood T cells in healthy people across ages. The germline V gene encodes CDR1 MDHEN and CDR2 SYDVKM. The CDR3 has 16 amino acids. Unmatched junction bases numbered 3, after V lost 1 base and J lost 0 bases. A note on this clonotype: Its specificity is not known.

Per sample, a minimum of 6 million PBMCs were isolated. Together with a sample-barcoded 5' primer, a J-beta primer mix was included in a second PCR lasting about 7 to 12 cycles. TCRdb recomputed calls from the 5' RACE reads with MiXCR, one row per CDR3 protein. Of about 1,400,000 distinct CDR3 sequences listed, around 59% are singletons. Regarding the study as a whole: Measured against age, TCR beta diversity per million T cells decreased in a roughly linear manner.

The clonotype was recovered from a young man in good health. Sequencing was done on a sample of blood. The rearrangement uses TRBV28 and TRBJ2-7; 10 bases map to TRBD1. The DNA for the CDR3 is TGTGCCAGCAGTTTATTAGGGGACAGGGGCTCCTACGAGCAGTACTTC. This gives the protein CASSLLGDRGSYEQYF.